This T cell receptor beta chain originates from a study of blood T cell repertoires in COVID-19. Study context: The United States, Italy and Spain were the sources of the acute and convalescent COVID-19 samples. The analysed material was cDNA or gDNA that came from T cells, B-cell-depleted T cells, or PBMCs.

Per the original data handling: Using reference gene primer amplification, nucleated cell counts were estimated. Measured with immunoSEQ multiplex PCR; TCRdb has only the in-frame clones, and not every one. From that table come the V and J calls and clone size; the DNA was used to work out D and trimming. The sample consists of 95,000 to 150,000 clones, about 85% of them appearing once. The origin of this receptor is a man aged 55 to 69 with acute or convalescent COVID-19. Sample: peripheral blood.

CDR3 protein: CASSRRTGGGTEAFF. The CDR3 nucleotides read TGTGCCAGCAGCCGTAGAACAGGGGGAGGGACTGAAGCTTTCTTT. The chain couples TRBV28 to TRBJ1-1, with 8 bases identical to TRBD1. Germline-derived CDR1 and CDR2 are MDHEN and SYDVKM. This CDR3 has 15 amino acids. J was trimmed by 5 bases and V by 6 bases; bases with no gene match: 11.